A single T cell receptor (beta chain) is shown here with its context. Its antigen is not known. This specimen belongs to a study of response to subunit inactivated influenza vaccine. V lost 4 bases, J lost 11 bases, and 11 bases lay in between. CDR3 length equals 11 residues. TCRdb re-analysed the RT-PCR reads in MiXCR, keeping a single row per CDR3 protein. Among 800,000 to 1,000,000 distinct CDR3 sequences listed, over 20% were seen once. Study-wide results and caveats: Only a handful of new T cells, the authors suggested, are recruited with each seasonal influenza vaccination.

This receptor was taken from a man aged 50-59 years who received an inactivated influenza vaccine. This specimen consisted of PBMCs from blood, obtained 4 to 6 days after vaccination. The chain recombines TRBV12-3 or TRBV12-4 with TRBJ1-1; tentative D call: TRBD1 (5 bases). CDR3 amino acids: CASSSLGVAFF. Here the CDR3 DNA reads TGTGCCAGCAGTTCTTTAGGGGTGGCTTTCTTT.